What follows is one T cell receptor (beta chain) and its context. Antigen: not known. This record comes from a study of T cells in localized non-small cell lung cancer. The repertoire was sequenced with immunoSEQ multiplex PCR; TCRdb's copy has only in-frame clones and lacks some. The sample includes some 22,000 clones, about 81% of them seen just once. Study results and limitations: Longer overall survival associated with higher blood T cell density; shorter survival with higher adjacent-lung clonality. The greatest T cell clonality was found in uninvolved adjacent lung (higher than in tumor). Owing to sequencing of a solitary tumor region, heterogeneity cannot be discounted. Median about 58 top-100 tumor clones were shared with paired adjacent lung.

The receptor was isolated from a man between 35 and 75 years old with stage I lung adenocarcinoma. The sample here was peripheral blood, taken before any cancer treatment.

The CDR3: CATSRDIREGLETQYF. CDR3 DNA sequence: TGTGCCACCAGCAGAGATATAAGGGAGGGGCTAGAGACCCAGTACTTC. The chain joins TRBV15 to TRBJ2-5, with TRBD2 matching 7 bases. Germline trimming cut 0 bases from V and 4 bases from J; bases unmatched to any gene: 8. The length of the CDR3 is 16 residues. The germline V gene has CDR1 LNHNV and CDR2 YYDKDF (reference sequence).